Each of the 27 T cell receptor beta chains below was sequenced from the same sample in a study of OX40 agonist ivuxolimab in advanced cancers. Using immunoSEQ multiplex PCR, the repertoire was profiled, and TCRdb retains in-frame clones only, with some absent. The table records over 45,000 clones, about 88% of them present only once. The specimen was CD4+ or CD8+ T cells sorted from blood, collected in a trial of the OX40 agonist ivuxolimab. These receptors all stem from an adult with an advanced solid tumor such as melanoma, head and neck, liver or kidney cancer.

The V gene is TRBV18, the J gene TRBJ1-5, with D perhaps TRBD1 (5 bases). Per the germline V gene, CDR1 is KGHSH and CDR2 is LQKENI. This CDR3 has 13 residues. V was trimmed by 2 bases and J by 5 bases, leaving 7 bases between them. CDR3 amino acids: CASSPEQDQPQHF. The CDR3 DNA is TGTGCCAGCTCACCAGAACAGGATCAGCCCCAGCATTTT.

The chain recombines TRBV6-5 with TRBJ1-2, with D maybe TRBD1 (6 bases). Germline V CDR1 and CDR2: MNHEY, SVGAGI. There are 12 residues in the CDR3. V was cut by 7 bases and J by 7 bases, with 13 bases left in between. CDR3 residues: CASITKGGGYTF. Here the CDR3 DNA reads TGTGCCAGCATCACGAAGGGGGGTGGCTACACCTTC.

This CDR3 reads CASSAKTGKYEQYF. Here the CDR3 DNA reads TGTGCCAGCAGTGCTAAAACGGGTAAATACGAGCAGTACTTC. The chain joins TRBV2 to TRBJ2-7; D remains ambiguous. The V gene's germline CDR1 is SNHLY and CDR2 FYNNEI. This CDR3 has 14 amino acids. Trimming pared 4 bases from V and 4 bases from J, leaving 14 bases between.

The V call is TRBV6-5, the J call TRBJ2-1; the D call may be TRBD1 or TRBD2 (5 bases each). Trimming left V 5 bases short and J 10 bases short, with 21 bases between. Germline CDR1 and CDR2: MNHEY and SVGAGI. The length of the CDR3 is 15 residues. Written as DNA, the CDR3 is TGTGCCAGCAGTCACGGGACGTGGGGTAAGTTCGAGCAGTTCTTC. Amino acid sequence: CASSHGTWGKFEQFF.

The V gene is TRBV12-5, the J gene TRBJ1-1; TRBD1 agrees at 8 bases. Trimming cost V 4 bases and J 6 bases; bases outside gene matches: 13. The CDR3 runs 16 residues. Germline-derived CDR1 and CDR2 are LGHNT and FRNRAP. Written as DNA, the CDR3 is TGTGCTAGTGGTTCCGGGACAGGACGAACGTACGCTGAAGCTTTCTTT. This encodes CASGSGTGRTYAEAFF.

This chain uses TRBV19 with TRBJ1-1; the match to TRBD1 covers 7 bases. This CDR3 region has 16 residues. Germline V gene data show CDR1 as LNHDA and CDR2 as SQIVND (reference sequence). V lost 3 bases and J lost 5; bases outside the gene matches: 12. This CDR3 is CASSIMARTRGTEAFF. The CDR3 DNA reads TGTGCCAGTAGTATTATGGCACGCACCAGGGGGACTGAAGCTTTCTTT. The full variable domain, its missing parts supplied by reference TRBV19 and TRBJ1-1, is DGGITQSPKYLFRKEGQNVTLSCEQNLNHDAMYWYRQDPGQGLRLIYYSQIVNDFQKGDIAEGYSVSREKKESFPLTVTSAQKNPTAFYLCASSIMARTRGTEAFFGQGTRLTVV.

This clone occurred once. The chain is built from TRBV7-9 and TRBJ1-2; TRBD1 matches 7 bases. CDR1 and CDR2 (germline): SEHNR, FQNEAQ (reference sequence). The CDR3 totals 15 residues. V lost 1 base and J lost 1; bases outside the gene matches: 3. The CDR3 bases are TGTGCCAGCAGCTTAGGGGACAGATATAACTATGGCTACACCTTC. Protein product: CASSLGDRYNYGYTF.

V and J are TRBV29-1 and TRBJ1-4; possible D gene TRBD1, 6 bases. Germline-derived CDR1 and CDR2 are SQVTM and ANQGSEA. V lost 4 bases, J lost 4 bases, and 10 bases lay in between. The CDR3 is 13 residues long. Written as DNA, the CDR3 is TGCAGCGTTGGTGAAGGGGGTAATGAAAAACTGTTTTTT. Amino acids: CSVGEGGNEKLFF.

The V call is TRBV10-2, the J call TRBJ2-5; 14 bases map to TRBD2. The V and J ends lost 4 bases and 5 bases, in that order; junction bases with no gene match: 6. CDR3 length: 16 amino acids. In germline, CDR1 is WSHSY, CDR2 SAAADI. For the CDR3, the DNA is TGCGCCAGCAGTGGAGGGACTAGCGGGAGATTGGAGACCCAGTACTTC. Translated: CASSGGTSGRLETQYF.

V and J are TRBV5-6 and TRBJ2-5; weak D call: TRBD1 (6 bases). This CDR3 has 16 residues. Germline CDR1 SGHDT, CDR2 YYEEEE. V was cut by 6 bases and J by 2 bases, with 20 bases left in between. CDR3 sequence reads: CASNRDWQRGQETQYF. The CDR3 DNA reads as TGTGCCAGCAACAGGGATTGGCAGCGCGGGCAAGAGACCCAGTACTTC. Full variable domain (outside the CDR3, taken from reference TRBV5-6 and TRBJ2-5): DAGVTQSPTHLIKTRGQQVTLRCSPKSGHDTVSWYQQALGQGPQFIFQYYEEEERQRGNFPDRFSGHQFPNYSSELNVNALLLGDSALYLCASNRDWQRGQETQYFGPGTRLLVL.

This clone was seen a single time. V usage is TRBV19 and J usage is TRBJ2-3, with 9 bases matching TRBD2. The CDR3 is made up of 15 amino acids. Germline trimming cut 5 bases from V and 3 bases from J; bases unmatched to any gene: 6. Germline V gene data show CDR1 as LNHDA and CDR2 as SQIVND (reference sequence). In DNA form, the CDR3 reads TGTGCCAGTAGTCGGCGGGAGGGCGGGACAGATACGCAGTATTTT. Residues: CASSRREGGTDTQYF.

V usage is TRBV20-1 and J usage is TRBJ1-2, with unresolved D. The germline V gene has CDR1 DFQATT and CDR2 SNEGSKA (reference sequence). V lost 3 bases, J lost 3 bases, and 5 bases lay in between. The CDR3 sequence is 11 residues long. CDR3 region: CSASPDYGYTF. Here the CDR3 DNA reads TGCAGTGCTAGTCCTGACTATGGCTACACCTTC.

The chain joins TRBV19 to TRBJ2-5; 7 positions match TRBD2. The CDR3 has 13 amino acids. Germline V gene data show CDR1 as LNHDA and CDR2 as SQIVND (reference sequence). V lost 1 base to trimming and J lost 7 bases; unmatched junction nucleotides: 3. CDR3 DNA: TGTGCCAGTAGTATAGTTGGGGGGGGGACCCAGTACTTC. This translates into CASSIVGGGTQYF.

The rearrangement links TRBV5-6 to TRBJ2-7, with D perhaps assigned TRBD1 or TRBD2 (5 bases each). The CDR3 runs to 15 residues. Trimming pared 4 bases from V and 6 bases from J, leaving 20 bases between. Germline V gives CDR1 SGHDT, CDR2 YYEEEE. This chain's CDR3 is CASSLYGTTPGEQYF. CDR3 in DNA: TGTGCCAGCAGCCTATACGGGACCACGCCTGGCGAGCAGTACTTC.

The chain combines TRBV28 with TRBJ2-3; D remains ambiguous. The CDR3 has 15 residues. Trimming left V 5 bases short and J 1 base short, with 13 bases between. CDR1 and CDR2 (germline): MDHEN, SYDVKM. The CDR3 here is CASSPGKARTDTQYF. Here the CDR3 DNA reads TGTGCCAGCAGTCCCGGAAAAGCCCGCACAGATACGCAGTATTTT.

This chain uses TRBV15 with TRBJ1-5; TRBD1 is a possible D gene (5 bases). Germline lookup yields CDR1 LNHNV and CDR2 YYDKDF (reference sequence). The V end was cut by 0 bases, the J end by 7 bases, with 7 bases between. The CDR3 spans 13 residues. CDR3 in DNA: TGTGCCACCAGCAGAGATTGGGGCCAGCCCCAGCATTTT. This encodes CATSRDWGQPQHF.

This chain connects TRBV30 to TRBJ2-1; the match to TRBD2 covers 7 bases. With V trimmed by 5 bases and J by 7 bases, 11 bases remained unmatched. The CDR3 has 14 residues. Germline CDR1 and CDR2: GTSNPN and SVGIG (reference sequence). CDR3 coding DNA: TGTGCCTGGCGGAGCGGGAAAGCAGGTAATGAGCAGTTCTTC. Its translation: CAWRSGKAGNEQFF.

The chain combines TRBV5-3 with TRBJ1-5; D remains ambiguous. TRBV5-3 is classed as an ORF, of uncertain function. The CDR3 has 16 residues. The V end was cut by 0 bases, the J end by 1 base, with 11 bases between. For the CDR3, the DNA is TGTGCCAGAAGCTTGGACCCAGAGGTGAGCAATCAGCCCCAGCATTTT. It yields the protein CARSLDPEVSNQPQHF.

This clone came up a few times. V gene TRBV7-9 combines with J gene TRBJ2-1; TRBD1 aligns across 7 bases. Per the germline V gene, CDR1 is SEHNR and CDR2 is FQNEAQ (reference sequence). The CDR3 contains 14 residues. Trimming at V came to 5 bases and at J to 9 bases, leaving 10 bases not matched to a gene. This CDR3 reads CASSTPTGIAEQFF. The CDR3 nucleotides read TGTGCCAGCAGCACCCCGACAGGGATAGCTGAGCAGTTCTTC.

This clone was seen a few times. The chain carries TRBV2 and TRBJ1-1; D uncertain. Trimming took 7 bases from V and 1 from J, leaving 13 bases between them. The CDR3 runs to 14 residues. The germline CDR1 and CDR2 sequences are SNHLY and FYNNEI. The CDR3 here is CASKGPNRNTEAFF. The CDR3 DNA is TGTGCCAGCAAAGGTCCGAACAGGAACACTGAAGCTTTCTTT. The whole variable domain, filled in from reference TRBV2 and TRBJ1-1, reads EPEVTQTPSHQVTQMGQEVILRCVPISNHLYFYWYRQILGQKVEFLVSFYNNEISEKSEIFDDQFSVERPDGSNFTLKIRSTKLEDSAMYFCASKGPNRNTEAFFGQGTRLTVV.

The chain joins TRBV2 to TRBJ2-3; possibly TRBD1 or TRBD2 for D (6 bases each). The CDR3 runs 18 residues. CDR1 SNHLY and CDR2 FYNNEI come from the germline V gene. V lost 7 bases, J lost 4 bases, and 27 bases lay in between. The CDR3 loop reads CASITVAGHEGRADTQYF. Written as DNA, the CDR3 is TGTGCCAGCATCACCGTGGCGGGACACGAGGGGCGGGCAGATACGCAGTATTTT. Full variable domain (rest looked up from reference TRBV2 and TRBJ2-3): EPEVTQTPSHQVTQMGQEVILRCVPISNHLYFYWYRQILGQKVEFLVSFYNNEISEKSEIFDDQFSVERPDGSNFTLKIRSTKLEDSAMYFCASITVAGHEGRADTQYFGPGTRLTVL.

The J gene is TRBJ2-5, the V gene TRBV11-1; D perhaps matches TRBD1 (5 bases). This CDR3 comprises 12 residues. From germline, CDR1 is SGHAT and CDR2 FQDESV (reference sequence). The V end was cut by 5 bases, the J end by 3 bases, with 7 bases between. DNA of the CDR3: TGTGCCAGCAGCCACAGGAAAGAGACCCAGTACTTC. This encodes CASSHRKETQYF.

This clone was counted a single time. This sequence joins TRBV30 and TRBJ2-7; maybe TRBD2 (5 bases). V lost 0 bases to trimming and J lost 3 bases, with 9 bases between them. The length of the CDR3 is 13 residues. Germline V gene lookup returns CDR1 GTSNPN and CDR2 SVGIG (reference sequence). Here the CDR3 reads CAWSVGLGYEQYF. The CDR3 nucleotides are TGTGCCTGGAGTGTCGGACTGGGCTACGAGCAGTACTTC.

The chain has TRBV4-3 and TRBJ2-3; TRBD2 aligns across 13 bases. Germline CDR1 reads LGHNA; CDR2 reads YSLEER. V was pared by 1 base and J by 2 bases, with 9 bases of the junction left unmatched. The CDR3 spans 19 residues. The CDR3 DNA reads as TGCGCCAGCAGCCAAGGTAGCGGACTAGCGGGGGTGTCCACAGATACGCAGTATTTT. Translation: CASSQGSGLAGVSTDTQYF.

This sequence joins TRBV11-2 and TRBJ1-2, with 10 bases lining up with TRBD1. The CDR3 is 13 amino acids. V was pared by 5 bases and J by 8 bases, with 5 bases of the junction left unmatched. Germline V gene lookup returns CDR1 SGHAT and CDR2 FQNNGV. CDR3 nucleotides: TGTGCCAGCAGCCCGGACAGGGGGATAGGCTACACCTTC. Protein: CASSPDRGIGYTF.

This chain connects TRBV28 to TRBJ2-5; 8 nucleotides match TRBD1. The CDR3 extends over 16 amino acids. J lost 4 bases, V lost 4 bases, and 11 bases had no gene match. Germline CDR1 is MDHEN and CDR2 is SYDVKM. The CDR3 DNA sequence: TGTGCCAGCAGTTCGCCGGGACAGGACATTCCAGAGACCCAGTACTTC. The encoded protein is CASSSPGQDIPETQYF.

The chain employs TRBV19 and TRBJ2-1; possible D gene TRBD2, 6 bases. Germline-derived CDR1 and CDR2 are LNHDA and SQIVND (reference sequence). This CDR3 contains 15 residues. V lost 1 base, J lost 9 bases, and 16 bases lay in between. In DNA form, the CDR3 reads TGTGCCAGTAGTATAGTTGTGCAGGGAGGTACTGAGCAGTTCTTC. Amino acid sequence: CASSIVVQGGTEQFF.